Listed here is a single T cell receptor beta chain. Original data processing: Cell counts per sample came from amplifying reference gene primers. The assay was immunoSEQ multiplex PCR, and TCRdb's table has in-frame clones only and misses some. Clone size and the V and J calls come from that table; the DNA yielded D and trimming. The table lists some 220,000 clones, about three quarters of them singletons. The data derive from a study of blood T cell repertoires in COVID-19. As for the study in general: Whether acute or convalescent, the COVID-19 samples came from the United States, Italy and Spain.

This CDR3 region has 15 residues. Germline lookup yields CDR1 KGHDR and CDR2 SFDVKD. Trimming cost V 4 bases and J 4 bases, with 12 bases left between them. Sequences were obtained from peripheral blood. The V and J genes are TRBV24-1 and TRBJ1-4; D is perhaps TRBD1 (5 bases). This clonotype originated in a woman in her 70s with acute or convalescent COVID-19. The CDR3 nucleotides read TGTGCCACCAGTGACCGGAGGGACTTTAATGAAAAACTGTTTTTT. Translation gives CATSDRRDFNEKLFF.